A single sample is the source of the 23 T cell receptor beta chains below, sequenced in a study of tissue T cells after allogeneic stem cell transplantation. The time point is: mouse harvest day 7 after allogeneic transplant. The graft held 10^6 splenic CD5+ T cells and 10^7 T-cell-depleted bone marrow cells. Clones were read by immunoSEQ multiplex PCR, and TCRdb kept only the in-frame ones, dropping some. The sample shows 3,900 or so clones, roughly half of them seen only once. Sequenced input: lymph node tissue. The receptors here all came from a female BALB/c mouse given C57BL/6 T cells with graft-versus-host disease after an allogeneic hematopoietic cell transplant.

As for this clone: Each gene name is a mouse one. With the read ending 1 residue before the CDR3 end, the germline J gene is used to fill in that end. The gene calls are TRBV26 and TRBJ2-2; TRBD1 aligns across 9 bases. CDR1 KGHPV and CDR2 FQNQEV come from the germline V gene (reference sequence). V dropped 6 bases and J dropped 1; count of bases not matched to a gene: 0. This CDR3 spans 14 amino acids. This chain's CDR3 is CASRDRGNTGQLYF. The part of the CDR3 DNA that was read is TGTGCCAGCAGGGACAGGGGAAACACCGGGCAGCTCTAC.

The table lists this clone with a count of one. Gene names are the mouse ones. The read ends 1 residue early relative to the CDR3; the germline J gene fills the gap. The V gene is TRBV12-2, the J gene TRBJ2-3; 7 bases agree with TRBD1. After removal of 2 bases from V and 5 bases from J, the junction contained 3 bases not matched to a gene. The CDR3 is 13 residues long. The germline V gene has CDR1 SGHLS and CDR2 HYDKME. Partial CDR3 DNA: TGTGCCAGCTCTCCCGGGGACAGAGAAACGCTGTAT. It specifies CASSPGDRETLY. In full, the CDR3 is CASSPGDRETLYF.

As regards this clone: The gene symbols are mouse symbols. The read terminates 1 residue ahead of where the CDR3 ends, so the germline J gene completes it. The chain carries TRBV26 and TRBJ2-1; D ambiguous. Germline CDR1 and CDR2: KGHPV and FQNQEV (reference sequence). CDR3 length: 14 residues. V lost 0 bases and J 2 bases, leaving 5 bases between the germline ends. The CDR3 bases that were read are TGTGCCAGCAGTCTGTCAGGGTACTATGCTGAGCAGTTC. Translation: CASSLSGYYAEQF. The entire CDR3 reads CASSLSGYYAEQFF.

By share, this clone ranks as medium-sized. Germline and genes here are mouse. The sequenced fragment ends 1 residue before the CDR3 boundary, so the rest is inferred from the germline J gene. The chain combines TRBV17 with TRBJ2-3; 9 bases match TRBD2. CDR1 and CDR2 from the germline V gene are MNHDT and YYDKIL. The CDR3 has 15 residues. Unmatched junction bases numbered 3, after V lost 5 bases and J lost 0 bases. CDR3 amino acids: CASSETGGSAETLYF. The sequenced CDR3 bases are TGTGCTAGCAGTGAGACTGGGGGTAGTGCAGAAACGCTGTAT. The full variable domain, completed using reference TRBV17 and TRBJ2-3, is DTTVKQNPRYKLARVGKPVNLICSQTMNHDTMYWYQKKPNQAPKLLLFYYDKILNREADTFEKFQSSRPNNSFCSLYIGSAGLEYSAMYLCASSETGGSAETLYFGSGTRLTVL.

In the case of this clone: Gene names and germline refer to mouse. Partial CDR3 DNA: TGTGCCAGCAGTCCGGGACAGAGTGCAGAAACGCTGTAT. This translates into CASSPGQSAETLY. The full CDR3 protein is CASSPGQSAETLYF. J is TRBJ2-3 and V is TRBV13-1, with TRBD1 matching 7 bases. From the germline J gene comes the end of the CDR3, since the read stops 1 residue before it. CDR1 is NSHNY, CDR2 SYGAGN, per germline. V gave up 4 bases and J gave up 0 bases; unmatched junction bases: 2. There are 14 residues in the CDR3.

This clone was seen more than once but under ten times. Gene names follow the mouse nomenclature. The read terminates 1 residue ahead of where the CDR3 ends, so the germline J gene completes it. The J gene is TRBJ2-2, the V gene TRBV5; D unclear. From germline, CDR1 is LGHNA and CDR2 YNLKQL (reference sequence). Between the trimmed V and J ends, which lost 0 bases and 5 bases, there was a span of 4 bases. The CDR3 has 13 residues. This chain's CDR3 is CASSQDETGQLYF. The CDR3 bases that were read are TGTGCCAGCAGCCAAGATGAAACCGGGCAGCTCTAC.

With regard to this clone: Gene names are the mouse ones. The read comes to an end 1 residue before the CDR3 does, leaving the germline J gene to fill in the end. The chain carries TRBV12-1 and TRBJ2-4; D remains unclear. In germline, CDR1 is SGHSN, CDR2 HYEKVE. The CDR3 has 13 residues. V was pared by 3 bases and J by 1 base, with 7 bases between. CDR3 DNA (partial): TGTGCCAGCTCTGATGGAGGTCAAAACACCTTGTAC. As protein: CASSDGGQNTLY. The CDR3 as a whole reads CASSDGGQNTLYF.

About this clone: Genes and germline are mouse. The DNA read from the CDR3 is TGTGCCAGCGGTGAAGGGGTCCTTTCCTATAATTCGCCCCTCTAC. Translation gives CASGEGVLSYNSPLY. The entire CDR3 sequence reads CASGEGVLSYNSPLYF. This rearrangement joins TRBV13-2 to TRBJ1-6, with D maybe TRBD1 (5 bases). The sequenced fragment ends 1 residue before the CDR3 boundary, so the rest is inferred from the germline J gene. TRBJ1-6 is assigned to the ORF class and has an uncertain function. The CDR3 sequence is 16 residues long. The germline V gene encodes CDR1 NNHNN and CDR2 SYGAGS (reference sequence). Trimming pared 2 bases from V and 0 bases from J, leaving 9 bases between.

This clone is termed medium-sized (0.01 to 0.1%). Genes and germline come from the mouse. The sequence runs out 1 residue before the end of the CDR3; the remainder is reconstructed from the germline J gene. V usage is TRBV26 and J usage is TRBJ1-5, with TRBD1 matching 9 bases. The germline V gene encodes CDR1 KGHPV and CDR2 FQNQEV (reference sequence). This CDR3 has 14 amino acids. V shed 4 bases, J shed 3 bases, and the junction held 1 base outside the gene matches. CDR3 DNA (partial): TGTGCCAGCAGTCGGACAGGGGCCAACCAGGCTCCGCTT. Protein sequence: CASSRTGANQAPL. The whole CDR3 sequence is CASSRTGANQAPLF.

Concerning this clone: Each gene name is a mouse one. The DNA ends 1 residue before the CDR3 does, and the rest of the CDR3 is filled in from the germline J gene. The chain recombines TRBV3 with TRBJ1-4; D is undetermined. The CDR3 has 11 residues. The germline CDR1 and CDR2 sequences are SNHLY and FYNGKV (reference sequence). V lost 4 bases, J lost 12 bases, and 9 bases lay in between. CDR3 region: CASSSSRGLFF. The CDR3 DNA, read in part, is TGTGCCAGCAGCTCCTCACGGGGATTATTT.

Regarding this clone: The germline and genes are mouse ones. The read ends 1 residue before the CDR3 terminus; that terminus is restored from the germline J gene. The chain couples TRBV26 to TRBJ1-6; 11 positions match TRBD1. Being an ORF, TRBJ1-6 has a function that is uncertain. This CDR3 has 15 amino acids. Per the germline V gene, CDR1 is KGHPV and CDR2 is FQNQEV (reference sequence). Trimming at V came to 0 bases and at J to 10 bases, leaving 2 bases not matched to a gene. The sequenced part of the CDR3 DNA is TGTGCCAGCAGTCTGTCTGGGACAGGGGGATCGCCCCTCTAC. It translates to CASSLSGTGGSPLY. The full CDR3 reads CASSLSGTGGSPLYF.

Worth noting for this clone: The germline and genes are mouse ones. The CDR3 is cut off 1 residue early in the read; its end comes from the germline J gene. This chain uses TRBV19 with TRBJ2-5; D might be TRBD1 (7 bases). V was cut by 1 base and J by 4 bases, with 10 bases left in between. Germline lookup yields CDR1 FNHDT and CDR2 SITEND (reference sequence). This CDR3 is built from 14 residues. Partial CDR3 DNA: TGTGCCAGCAGTATAAGGGGGCGAGAAGACACCCAGTAC. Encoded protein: CASSIRGREDTQY. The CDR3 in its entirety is CASSIRGREDTQYF.

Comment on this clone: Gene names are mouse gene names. The CDR3 sequence is CSSSQSGRGERLFF. CDR3 bases read: TGCTCCAGCAGTCAATCAGGGCGGGGGGAAAGATTATTT. This chain links TRBV23 with TRBJ1-4. The CDR3 extends 1 residue past the end of the read, so its final part is completed from the germline J gene. Per the germline V gene, CDR1 is KGHTA and CDR2 is FQNQQP. The CDR3 runs to 14 residues.

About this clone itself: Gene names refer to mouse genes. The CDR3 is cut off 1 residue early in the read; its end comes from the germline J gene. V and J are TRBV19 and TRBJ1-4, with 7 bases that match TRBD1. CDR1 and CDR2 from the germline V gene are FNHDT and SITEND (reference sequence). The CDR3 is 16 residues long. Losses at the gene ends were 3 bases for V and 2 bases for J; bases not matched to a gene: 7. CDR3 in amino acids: CASSKFQGGSNERLFF. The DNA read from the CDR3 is TGTGCCAGCAGTAAATTCCAGGGGGGGTCCAACGAAAGATTATTT.

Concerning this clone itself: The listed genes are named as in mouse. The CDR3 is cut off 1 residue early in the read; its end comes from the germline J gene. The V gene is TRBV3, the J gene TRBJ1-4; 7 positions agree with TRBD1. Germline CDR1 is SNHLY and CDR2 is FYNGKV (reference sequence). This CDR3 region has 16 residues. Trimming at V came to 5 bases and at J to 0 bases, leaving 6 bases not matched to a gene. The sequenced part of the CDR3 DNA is TGTGCCAGCAGCCGCCGGGACAGAATTTCCAACGAAAGATTATTT. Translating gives CASSRRDRISNERLF. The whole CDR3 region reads CASSRRDRISNERLFF.

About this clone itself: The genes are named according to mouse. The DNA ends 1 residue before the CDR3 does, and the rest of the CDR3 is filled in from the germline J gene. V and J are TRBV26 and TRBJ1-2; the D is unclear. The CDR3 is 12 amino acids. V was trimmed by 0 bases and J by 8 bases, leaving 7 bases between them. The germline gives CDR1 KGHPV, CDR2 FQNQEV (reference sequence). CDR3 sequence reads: CASSLSSRDYTF. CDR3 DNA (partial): TGTGCCAGCAGTCTGTCGTCGAGGGACTACACC.

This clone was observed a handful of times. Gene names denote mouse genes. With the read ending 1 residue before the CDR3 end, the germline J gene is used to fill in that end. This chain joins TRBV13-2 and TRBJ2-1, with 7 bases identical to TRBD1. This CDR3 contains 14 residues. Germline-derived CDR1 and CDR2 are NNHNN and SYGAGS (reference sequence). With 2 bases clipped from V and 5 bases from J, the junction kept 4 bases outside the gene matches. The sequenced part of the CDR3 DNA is TGTGCCAGCGGTGAGACAGGGATCAATGCTGAGCAGTTC. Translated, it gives CASGETGINAEQF. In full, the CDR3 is CASGETGINAEQFF.

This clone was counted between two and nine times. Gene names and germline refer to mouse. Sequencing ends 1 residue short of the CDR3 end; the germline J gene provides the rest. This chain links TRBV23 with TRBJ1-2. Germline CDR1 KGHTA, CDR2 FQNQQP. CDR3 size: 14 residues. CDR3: CSSSQGRTNSDYTF. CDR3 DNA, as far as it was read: TGCTCCAGCAGTCAAGGACGGACAAACTCCGACTACACC.

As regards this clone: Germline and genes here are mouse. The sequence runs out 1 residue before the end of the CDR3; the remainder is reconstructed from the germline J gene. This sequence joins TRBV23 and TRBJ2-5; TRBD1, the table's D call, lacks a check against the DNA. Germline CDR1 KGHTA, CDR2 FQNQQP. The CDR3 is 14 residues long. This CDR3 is CSSSRTGNQDTQYF. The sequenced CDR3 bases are TGCTCCAGCAGTCGGACAGGGAACCAAGACACCCAGTAC. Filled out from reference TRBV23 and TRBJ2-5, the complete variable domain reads DAAVTQKPRYLIKMKGQEAEMKCIPEKGHTAVFWYQQKQSKELKFLIYFQNQQPLDQIDMVKERFSAVCPSSSLCSLGIRTCEAEDSALYLCSSSRTGNQDTQYFGPGTRLLVL.

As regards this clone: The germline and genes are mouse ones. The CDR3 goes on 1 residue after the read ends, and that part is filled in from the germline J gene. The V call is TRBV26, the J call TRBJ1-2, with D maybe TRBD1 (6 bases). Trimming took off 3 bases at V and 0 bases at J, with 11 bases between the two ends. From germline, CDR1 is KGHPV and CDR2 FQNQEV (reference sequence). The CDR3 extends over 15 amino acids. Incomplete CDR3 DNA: TGTGCCAGCAGTCTCCCGGGACACTCAAACTCCGACTACACC. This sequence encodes CASSLPGHSNSDYT. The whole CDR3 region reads CASSLPGHSNSDYTF.

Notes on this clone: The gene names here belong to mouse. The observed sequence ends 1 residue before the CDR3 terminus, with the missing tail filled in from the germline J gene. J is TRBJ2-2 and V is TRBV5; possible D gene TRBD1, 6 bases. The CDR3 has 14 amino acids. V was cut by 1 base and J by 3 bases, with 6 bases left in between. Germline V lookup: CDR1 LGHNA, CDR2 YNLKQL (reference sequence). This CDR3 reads CASSQGTDTGQLYF. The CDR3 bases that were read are TGTGCCAGCAGCCAAGGGACAGACACCGGGCAGCTCTAC.

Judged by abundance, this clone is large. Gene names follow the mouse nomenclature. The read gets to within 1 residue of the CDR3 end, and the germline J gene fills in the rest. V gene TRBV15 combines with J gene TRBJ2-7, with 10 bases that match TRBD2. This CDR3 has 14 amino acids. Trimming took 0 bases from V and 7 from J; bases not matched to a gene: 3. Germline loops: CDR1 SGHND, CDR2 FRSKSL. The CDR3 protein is CASSLALGGREQYF. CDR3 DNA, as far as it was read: TGTGCCAGCAGTTTAGCGCTGGGGGGGCGCGAACAGTAC. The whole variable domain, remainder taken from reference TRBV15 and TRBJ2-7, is DAGVTQTPRHEVAEKGQTIILKCEPVSGHNDLFWYRQTKIQGLELLSYFRSKSLMEDGGAFKDRFKAEMLNSSFSTLKIQPTEPKDSAVYLCASSLALGGREQYFGPGTRLTVL.

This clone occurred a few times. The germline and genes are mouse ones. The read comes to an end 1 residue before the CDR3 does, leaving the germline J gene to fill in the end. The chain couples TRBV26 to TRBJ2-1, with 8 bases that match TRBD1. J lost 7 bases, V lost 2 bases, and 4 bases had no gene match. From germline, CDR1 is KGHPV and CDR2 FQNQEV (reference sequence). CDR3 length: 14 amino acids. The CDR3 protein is CASSLRQGRAEQFF. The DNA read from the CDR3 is TGTGCCAGCAGTCTGCGACAGGGGAGGGCTGAGCAGTTC.